The present T cell receptor (beta chain) was sequenced within a study of blood T cell repertoires in COVID-19. Turning to the study itself: Samples taken during acute and convalescent COVID-19 were collected in the United States, Italy and Spain. Sources were T cells, B-cell-depleted T cells, or PBMCs; the material itself was cDNA or gDNA.

The V end lost 6 bases, the J end lost 9 bases, and 9 bases lay between the germline ends. The CDR3 totals 11 residues. In germline, CDR1 is MDHEN, CDR2 SYDVKM. TCRdb's table, derived via immunoSEQ multiplex PCR, lists solely in-frame clones and lacks some. The sample consists of 30,000 to 40,000 clones, 90% to 95% of them appearing once. The receptor was derived from a human donor in a cohort sampled during active COVID-19. The specimen sequenced was peripheral blood. The chain couples TRBV28 to TRBJ2-1; D uncertain. This CDR3 reads CASRRAFEQFF. DNA for the CDR3: TGTGCCAGCAGACGAGCGTTTGAGCAGTTCTTC.